A single sample gave rise to the 19 T cell receptor beta chains below, sequenced in a study of shared clonotypes between healthy human individuals. Produced via immunoSEQ multiplex PCR; TCRdb's table is partial and in-frame only. The top ten clones hold 0.37% of a sample with a few million clones, roughly 90% of them seen once. The sequenced material came from naive CD4+ T cells from PBMCs. The subset denotes: CD45RA+ positively selected. These receptors were collected from a man aged 18-30 years in good health. Some clones in this sample may be carry-over from other donors' samples.

The V gene is TRBV7-2, the J gene TRBJ2-2; unclear D gene. The CDR3 covers 15 residues. Germline V gene sequence: CDR1 SGHTA, CDR2 FQGNSA. The ends were cut back, 1 base at V and 2 bases at J, with 8 bases in the middle. CDR3 DNA: TGTGCCAGCAGCTTAGAGGTCAGAAACACCGGGGAGCTGTTTTTT. As protein: CASSLEVRNTGELFF.

The rearrangement links TRBV5-1 to TRBJ2-1, with a weak D call TRBD2 (5 bases). V was trimmed by 4 bases and J by 4 bases, leaving 12 bases between them. The CDR3 sequence is 14 residues long. The germline V gene encodes CDR1 SGHRS and CDR2 YFSETQ. This CDR3 reads CASSPQQRYNEQFF. The CDR3 DNA follows: TGCGCCAGCAGCCCTCAACAGCGGTACAATGAGCAGTTCTTC.

V usage is TRBV9 and J usage is TRBJ2-2; 9 bases align to TRBD1. Germline V gives CDR1 SGDLS, CDR2 YYNGEE. The length of the CDR3 is 16 residues. The V and J ends lost 0 bases and 5 bases, in that order; junction bases with no gene match: 5. The DNA of the CDR3 is TGTGCCAGCAGCGTAGTAGGGACAGGGAGAACCGGGGAGCTGTTTTTT. This sequence encodes CASSVVGTGRTGELFF.

V gene TRBV7-2 combines with J gene TRBJ2-5; the D call may be TRBD1 or TRBD2 (7 bases each). The CDR3 length is 15 residues. Germline assignment: CDR1 SGHTA and CDR2 FQGNSA. Between the trimmed V and J ends, which lost 3 bases and 5 bases, there was a span of 16 bases. The CDR3 sequence is CASSFGGQGVETQYF. The CDR3, as DNA: TGTGCCAGCAGCTTCGGGGGGCAGGGGGTGGAGACCCAGTACTTC.

On this clone: Other nucleotide sequences in the sample specify the same CDR3. The chain employs TRBV5-1 and TRBJ1-2, with 8 bases lining up with TRBD1. This CDR3 is built from 14 residues. Per the germline V gene, CDR1 is SGHRS and CDR2 is YFSETQ. Trimming at V came to 7 bases and at J to 2 bases, leaving 7 bases not matched to a gene. CDR3 amino acids: CASSLSGGNYGYTF. As DNA, the CDR3 is TGCGCCAGCTCGCTTTCAGGGGGCAACTATGGCTACACCTTC.

The CDR3 nucleotides are TGTGCCAGCAGTTTATGGCAGGTGCCCAGTGAGCAGTTCTTC. Its protein is CASSLWQVPSEQFF. The chain joins TRBV28 to TRBJ2-1; no definite D call. Trimming took 0 bases from V and 9 from J, leaving 12 bases between them. Germline CDR1 MDHEN, CDR2 SYDVKM. CDR3 size: 14 residues.

The CDR3 protein is CASSHREGASYEQYF. As DNA, the CDR3 is TGCGCCAGCAGCCATCGGGAGGGGGCGTCCTACGAGCAGTACTTC. This chain connects TRBV4-1 to TRBJ2-7, with D possibly TRBD2 on 8 matching bases. This CDR3 contains 15 residues. V was trimmed by 3 bases and J by 1 base, leaving 13 bases between them. Germline V gives CDR1 MGHRA, CDR2 YSYEKL.

This chain uses TRBV25-1 with TRBJ2-7; D not certain. Germline V gene data show CDR1 as MGHDK and CDR2 as SYGVNS. The V end lost 3 bases, the J end lost 7 bases, and 10 bases lay between the germline ends. The CDR3 covers 12 residues. CDR3 in amino acids: CASSEGRKEQYF. The DNA for the CDR3 is TGTGCCAGCAGTGAGGGCAGGAAGGAGCAGTACTTC.

This rearrangement joins TRBV28 to TRBJ1-3, with D unresolved. Germline V CDR1 and CDR2: MDHEN, SYDVKM. This CDR3 contains 13 residues. Trimming removed 8 bases at V and 1 base at J, with 9 bases between. DNA for the CDR3: TGTGCCAGCGGGCAGTCTTCTGGAAACACCATATATTTT. It encodes CASGQSSGNTIYF.

The table lists this clone with a few counts. The chain is built from TRBV14 and TRBJ1-4, with unresolved D. The CDR3 is 13 residues long. Germline V gene data show CDR1 as SGHDN and CDR2 as FVKESK. V was shortened by 4 bases and J by 8 bases, with 11 bases between the two germline ends. Written as DNA, the CDR3 is TGTGCCAGCAGCCGGAGGGAAGGGGAAAAACTGTTTTTT. This sequence encodes CASSRREGEKLFF.

This sequence joins TRBV5-1 and TRBJ2-5, with D perhaps given as TRBD1 or TRBD2 (5 bases each). Between the trimmed V and J ends, which lost 1 base and 0 bases, there was a span of 13 bases. The CDR3 is made up of 16 amino acids. Germline assignment: CDR1 SGHRS and CDR2 YFSETQ. CDR3 sequence (DNA): TGCGCCAGCAGCTTGTTTTTCAGGGAGTACCAAGAGACCCAGTACTTC. Protein product: CASSLFFREYQETQYF.

The rearrangement uses TRBV4-1 and TRBJ2-1; 8 nucleotides align to TRBD2. Looked up from germline, CDR1 is MGHRA and CDR2 is YSYEKL. The CDR3 length is 15 residues. Germline trimming cut 5 bases from V and 3 bases from J; bases unmatched to any gene: 6. CDR3 residues: CASSSGRAVYNEQFF. The DNA for the CDR3 is TGCGCCAGCAGCTCCGGGAGGGCGGTCTACAATGAGCAGTTCTTC.

The gene calls are TRBV5-1 and TRBJ2-7; 8 bases line up with TRBD1. CDR1 SGHRS and CDR2 YFSETQ come from the germline V gene. This CDR3 is 14 amino acids long. The junction had 7 bases not matched to a gene; V was cut back by 2 bases and J by 6 bases. The CDR3 reads CASSFGQGISEQYF. CDR3 DNA sequence: TGCGCCAGCAGCTTTGGACAGGGTATCTCCGAGCAGTACTTC.

This clone was found once. This chain connects TRBV6-1 to TRBJ2-7; D ambiguous. V dropped 2 bases and J dropped 0 bases, with 8 bases sitting between them. Germline V CDR1 and CDR2: MNHNS, SASEGT. The CDR3 spans 14 residues. The DNA of the CDR3 is TGTGCCAGCAGTGAAACAATGTACTCCTACGAGCAGTACTTC. Its translation is CASSETMYSYEQYF.

The V call is TRBV6-1, the J call TRBJ1-2; D remains ambiguous. The V gene lost 11 bases and the J gene lost 6 bases, with 16 bases spanning the gap. This CDR3 is 12 amino acids long. Germline-derived CDR1 and CDR2 are MNHNS and SASEGT. The CDR3 nucleotides are TGTGCCGGTCGAGAGAGCTTCGATGGCTACACCTTC. Translating it yields CAGRESFDGYTF.

The table lists this clone with a count of one. The V gene is TRBV7-2, the J gene TRBJ2-1; possible D gene TRBD2, 6 bases. Germline CDR1 SGHTA, CDR2 FQGNSA. CDR3 length: 14 amino acids. V gave up 7 bases and J gave up 9 bases, with 19 bases separating them. CDR3 nucleotides: TGTGCCAGCACACGTCGCGGGATTGAGGTTGAGCAGTTCTTC. Its translation: CASTRRGIEVEQFF.

The rearrangement links TRBV18 to TRBJ1-3; D remains ambiguous. V lost 1 base to trimming and J lost 3 bases, with 4 bases between them. The CDR3 is 13 residues long. Germline values: CDR1 KGHSH, CDR2 LQKENI. DNA of the CDR3: TGTGCCAGCTCACCACAGATTGGAAACACCATATATTTT. Residues: CASSPQIGNTIYF. The variable domain in full, with the rest retrieved from reference TRBV18 and TRBJ1-3, is NAGVMQNPRHLVRRRGQEARLRCSPMKGHSHVYWYRQLPEEGLKFMVYLQKENIIDESGMPKERFSAEFPKEGPSILRIQQVVRGDSAAYFCASSPQIGNTIYFGEGSWLTVV.

With regard to this clone: The sample contains more than one DNA sequence encoding this CDR3. This sequence joins TRBV7-3 and TRBJ2-2, with TRBD1 identical over 9 bases. The length of the CDR3 is 15 residues. Germline V gives CDR1 SGHTA, CDR2 FQGTGA. V trimming: 2 bases; J trimming: 5 bases; junction bases outside the gene matches: 3. Here the CDR3 reads CASSLGTGYTGELFF. The DNA for the CDR3 is TGTGCCAGCAGCTTAGGGACAGGGTATACCGGGGAGCTGTTTTTT.

The chain employs TRBV29-1 and TRBJ2-7; D is possibly TRBD2 (6 bases). CDR3 length: 13 residues. The V gene's germline CDR1 is SQVTM and CDR2 ANQGSEA. Trimming removed 4 bases at V and 7 bases at J, with 17 bases between. The CDR3 here is CSVAGLRGVEQYF. The CDR3 DNA reads TGCAGCGTTGCGGGACTGCGGGGCGTAGAGCAGTACTTC.